Sequencing of this TCR beta chain was carried out in a study of cytomegalovirus exposure and HLA in healthy donors. Study-level results: Later analysis suggested most CMV-associated TCR beta chains were HLA-restricted. With DRB1 most and HLA-C fewest, TCR association rates differed between HLA loci in a later analysis. An analysis that was carried out later associated 16,951 TCR beta sequences with HLA alleles at 0.05 false discovery rate. Productive rates of about 90% or about 30% were seen for most TCR beta V segments in an earlier analysis.

Amplification used 60 Vbeta primers and 13 Jbeta primers. TCRdb keeps only in-frame clones here, not all; method: immunoSEQ multiplex PCR. The sample table sets out roughly 51,000 clones. CDR1 and CDR2 from the germline V gene are SQVTM and ANQGSEA. The CDR3 covers 16 residues. Trimming removed 4 bases from V and 5 bases from J, with 23 bases in between. With regard to this clone: Its cognate antigen is unknown.

Sequences were obtained from PBMCs. The J gene is TRBJ1-1, the V gene TRBV29-1, with D tentatively TRBD1 (6 bases). This sequence was found in a woman between 50 and 59 years old in good health and CMV-seropositive. CDR3 bases: TGCAGCGTTGGAGGCGCCAGGGGAAAGGTTTGGACTGAAGCTTTCTTT. Protein product: CSVGGARGKVWTEAFF.